The clone carrying this TCR beta chain has more than one count but fewer than ten. Its specificity is not known. TCRdb re-derived calls from the RACE reads in MiXCR, one entry per CDR3 protein. The table lists about 190,000 distinct CDR3 sequences, more than 20% of them singletons. The CDR3 contains 14 residues. Trimming removed 0 bases from V and 5 bases from J, with 10 bases in between. Looked up from germline, CDR1 is SGHKS and CDR2 is YYEKEE (reference sequence). The data are from a study of human T cells and chemical hapten exposure. Whole-study context: Sensitization involved placing 2% DPC onto a 2 cm by 2 cm region of upper inner arm skin. Study outcomes and limitations: The immune response of these alopecia patients might not match healthy individuals'. The number of TCRs above 1 in 1000 frequency did not change after DPC sensitization. Patch test score rose with PT1 expanded TCR count, significant at thresholds 8, 16 and 32, not 4.

As to time point: patch test 3, about 24 weeks after DPC sensitization. Treatment here: therapeutic diphenylcyclopropenone sensitization with weekly scalp DPC. The sequence derives from a woman aged 35 to 49 with alopecia areata. Some clones in this sample may be carry-over from other donors' samples. The chain uses TRBV5-5 and TRBJ2-3, with no clear D. Sequenced here: whole blood, sampled in connection with sensitization to the hapten diphenylcyclopropenone (DPC). CDR3 nucleotides: TGTGCCAGCAGCTTGGGTAGGGCGGTAGATACGCAGTATTTT. This encodes CASSLGRAVDTQYF.